Below, one TCR beta chain is given with its context. As yet, its antigen is unknown. These data belong to a study of blood T cells in healthy people across ages. This CDR3 is 14 amino acids long. The germline CDR1 and CDR2 sequences are SNHLY and FYNNEI. Trimming took 6 bases from V and 4 from J; bases not matched to a gene: 7. Each donor was a healthy Caucasian individual from Russia, aged roughly 6 to 100. Primed by a sample-barcoded 5' primer and a J-beta primer mix, a second PCR proceeded for roughly 6 to 12 cycles. A minimum of 2.5 million CDR3-containing paired-end reads was obtained for each sample. TCRdb called the 5' RACE reads again in MiXCR, with one record for every CDR3 protein. There are hundreds of thousands of distinct CDR3 sequences in the sample; 29% occur only once, and 17% lies in the top ten. Study-wide results and limits: Unsorted PBMCs prevented conclusive naive versus antigen-experienced comparison. Getting older went along with TCR beta diversity per million T cells dropping roughly linearly.

The sequenced sample was blood. The chain combines TRBV2 with TRBJ1-1; 8 nucleotides line up with TRBD1. This clonotype was sampled from a woman at least 80 years old in good health. Written as DNA, the CDR3 is TGTGCCAGCAGGGCCTCGGACAGGGTCACTGAAGCTTTCTTT. It codes for CASRASDRVTEAFF.